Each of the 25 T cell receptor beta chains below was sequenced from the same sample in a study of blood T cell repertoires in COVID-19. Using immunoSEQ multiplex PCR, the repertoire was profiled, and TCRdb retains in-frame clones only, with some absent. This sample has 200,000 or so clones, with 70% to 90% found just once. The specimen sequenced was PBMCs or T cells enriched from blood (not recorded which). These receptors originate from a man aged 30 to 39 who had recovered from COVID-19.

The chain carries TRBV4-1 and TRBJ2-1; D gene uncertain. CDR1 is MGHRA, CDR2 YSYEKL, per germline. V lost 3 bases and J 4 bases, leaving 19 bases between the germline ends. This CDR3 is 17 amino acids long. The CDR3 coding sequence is TGCGCCAGCAGCCACCGTTCTACCCAGCAGACTTACAATGAGCAGTTCTTC. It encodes CASSHRSTQQTYNEQFF.

In nucleotides, the CDR3 is TGTGCCAGCAGCGTCGGGACAGGGGTTAGCAATCAGCCCCAGCATTTT. It yields the protein CASSVGTGVSNQPQHF. This chain uses TRBV7-9 with TRBJ1-5; TRBD1 matches at 10 bases. Germline V gene lookup returns CDR1 SEHNR and CDR2 FQNEAQ (reference sequence). J gave up 0 bases and V 5 bases, and 4 bases lay outside the gene matches. The CDR3 is made up of 16 amino acids.

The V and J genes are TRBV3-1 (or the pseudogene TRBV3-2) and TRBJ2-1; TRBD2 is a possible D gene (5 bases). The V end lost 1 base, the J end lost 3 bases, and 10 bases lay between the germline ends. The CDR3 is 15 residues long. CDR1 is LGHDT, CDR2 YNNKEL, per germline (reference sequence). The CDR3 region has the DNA TGTGCCAGCAGCCAAGTGAGGGCAATCTACAATGAGCAGTTCTTC. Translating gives CASSQVRAIYNEQFF.

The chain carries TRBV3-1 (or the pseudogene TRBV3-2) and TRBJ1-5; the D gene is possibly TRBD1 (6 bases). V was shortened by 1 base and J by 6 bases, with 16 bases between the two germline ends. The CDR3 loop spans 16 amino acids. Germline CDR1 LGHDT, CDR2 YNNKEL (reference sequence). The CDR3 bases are TGTGCCAGCAGCCAAGGCGGGGGCAACGTGGTTCAGCCCCAGCATTTT. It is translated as CASSQGGGNVVQPQHF.

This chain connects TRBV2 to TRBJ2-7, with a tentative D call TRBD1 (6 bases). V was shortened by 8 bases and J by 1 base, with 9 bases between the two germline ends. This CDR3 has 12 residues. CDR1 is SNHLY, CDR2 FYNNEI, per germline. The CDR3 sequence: CASSGQSYEQYF. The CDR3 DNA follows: TGTGCCAGCTCCGGACAGTCCTACGAGCAGTACTTC.

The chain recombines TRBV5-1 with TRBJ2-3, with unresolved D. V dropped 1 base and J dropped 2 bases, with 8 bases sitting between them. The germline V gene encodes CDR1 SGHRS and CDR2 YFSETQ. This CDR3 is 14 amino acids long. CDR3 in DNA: TGCGCCAGCAGCTTGACAGTTTTCACAGATACGCAGTATTTT. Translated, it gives CASSLTVFTDTQYF.

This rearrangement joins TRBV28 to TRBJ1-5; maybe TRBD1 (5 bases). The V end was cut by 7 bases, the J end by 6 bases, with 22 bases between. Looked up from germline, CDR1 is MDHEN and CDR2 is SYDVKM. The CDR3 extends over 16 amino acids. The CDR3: CASNLRRGRVGQPQHF. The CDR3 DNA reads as TGTGCCAGCAACCTGCGGAGGGGCAGGGTCGGTCAGCCCCAGCATTTT.

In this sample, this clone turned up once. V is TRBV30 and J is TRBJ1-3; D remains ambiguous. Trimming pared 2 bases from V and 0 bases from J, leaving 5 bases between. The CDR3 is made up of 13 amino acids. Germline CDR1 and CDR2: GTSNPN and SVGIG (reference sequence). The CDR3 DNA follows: TGTGCCTGGAGTTTTAGCTCTGGAAACACCATATATTTT. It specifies CAWSFSSGNTIYF.

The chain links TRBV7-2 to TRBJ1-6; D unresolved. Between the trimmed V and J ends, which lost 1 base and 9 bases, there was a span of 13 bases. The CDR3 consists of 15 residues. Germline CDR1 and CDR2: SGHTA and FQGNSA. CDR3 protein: CASSLDWEVSSPLHF. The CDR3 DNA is TGTGCCAGCAGCTTAGATTGGGAGGTCAGTTCACCCCTCCACTTT.

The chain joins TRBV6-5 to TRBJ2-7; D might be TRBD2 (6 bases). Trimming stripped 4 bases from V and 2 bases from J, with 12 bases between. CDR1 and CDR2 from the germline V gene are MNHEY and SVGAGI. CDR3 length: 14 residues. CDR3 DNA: TGTGCCAGCAGTTCTCAAGGACTACCCTACGAGCAGTACTTC. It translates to CASSSQGLPYEQYF.

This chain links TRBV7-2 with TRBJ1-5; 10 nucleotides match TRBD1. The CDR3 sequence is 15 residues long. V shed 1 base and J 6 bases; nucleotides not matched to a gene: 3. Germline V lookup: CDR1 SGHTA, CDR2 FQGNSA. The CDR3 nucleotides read TGTGCCAGCAGCTTAGGGGACAGGGGTGGTCAGCCCCAGCATTTT. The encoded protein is CASSLGDRGGQPQHF.

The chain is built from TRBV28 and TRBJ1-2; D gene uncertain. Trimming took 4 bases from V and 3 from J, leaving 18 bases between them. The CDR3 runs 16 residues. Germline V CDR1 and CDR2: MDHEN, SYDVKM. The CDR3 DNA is TGTGCCAGCAGTTCCCTAATTTGGGCCGGCGACTATGGCTACACCTTC. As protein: CASSSLIWAGDYGYTF.

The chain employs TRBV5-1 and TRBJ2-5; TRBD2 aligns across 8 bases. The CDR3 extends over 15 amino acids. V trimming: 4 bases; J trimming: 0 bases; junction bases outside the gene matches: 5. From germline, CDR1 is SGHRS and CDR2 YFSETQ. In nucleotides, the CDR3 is TGCGCCAGCAGCGAGACACTAGCGGACCAAGAGACCCAGTACTTC. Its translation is CASSETLADQETQYF.

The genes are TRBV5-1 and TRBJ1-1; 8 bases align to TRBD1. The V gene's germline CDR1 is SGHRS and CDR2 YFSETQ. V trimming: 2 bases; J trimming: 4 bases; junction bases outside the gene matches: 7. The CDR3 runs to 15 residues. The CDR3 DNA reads TGCGCCAGCAGCTTAACCGGGACAGGTGTCACTGAAGCTTTCTTT. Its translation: CASSLTGTGVTEAFF. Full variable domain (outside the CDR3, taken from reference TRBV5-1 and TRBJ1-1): KAGVTQTPRYLIKTRGQQVTLSCSPISGHRSVSWYQQTPGQGLQFLFEYFSETQRNKGNFPGRFSGRQFSNSRSEMNVSTLELGDSALYLCASSLTGTGVTEAFFGQGTRLTVV.

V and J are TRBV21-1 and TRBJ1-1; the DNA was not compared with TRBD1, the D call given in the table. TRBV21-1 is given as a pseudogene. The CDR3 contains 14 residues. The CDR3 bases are TGTGCCAGCAGCGAAGACAGGCTTATCACTGAAGCTTTCTTT. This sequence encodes CASSEDRLITEAFF.

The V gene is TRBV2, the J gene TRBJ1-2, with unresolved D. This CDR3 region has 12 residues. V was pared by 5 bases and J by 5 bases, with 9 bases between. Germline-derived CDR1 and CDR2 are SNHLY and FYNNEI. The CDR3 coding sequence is TGTGCCAGCAGTTGGCGGGTTTATGGCTACACCTTC. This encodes CASSWRVYGYTF.

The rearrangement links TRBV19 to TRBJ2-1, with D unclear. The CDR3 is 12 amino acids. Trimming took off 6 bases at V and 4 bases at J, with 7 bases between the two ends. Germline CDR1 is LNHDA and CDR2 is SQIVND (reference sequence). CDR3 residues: CASRAAYNEQFF. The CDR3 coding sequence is TGTGCCAGTAGGGCGGCGTACAATGAGCAGTTCTTC.

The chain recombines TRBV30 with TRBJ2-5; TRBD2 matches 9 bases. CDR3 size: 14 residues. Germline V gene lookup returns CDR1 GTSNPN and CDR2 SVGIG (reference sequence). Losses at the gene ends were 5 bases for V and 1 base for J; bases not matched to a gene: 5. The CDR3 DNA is TGTGCCTGGGCGACTAGCGGAGCCCAAGAGACCCAGTACTTC. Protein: CAWATSGAQETQYF. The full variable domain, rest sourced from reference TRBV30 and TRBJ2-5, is SQTIHQWPATLVQPVGSPLSLECTVEGTSNPNLYWYRQAAGRGLQLLFYSVGIGQISSEVPQNLSASRPQDRQFILSSKKLLLSDSGFYLCAWATSGAQETQYFGPGTRLLVL.

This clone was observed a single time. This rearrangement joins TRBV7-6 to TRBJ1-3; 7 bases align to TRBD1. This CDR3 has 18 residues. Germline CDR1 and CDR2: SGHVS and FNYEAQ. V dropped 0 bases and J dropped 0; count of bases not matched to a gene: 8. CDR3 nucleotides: TGTGCCAGCAGCTTAGCGGAGACAGGGCCTTACTCTGGAAACACCATATATTTT. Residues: CASSLAETGPYSGNTIYF.

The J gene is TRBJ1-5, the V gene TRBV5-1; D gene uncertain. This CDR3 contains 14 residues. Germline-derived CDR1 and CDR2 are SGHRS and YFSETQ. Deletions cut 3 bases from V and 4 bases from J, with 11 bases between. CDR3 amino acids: CASSSGAGNQPQHF. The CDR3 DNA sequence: TGCGCCAGCAGCTCAGGCGCGGGGAATCAGCCCCAGCATTTT.

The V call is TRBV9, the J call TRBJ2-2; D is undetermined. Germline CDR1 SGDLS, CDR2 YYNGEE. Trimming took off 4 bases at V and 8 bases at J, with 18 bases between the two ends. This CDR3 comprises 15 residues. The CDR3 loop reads CASSPGNVLGGELFF. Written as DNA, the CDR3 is TGTGCCAGCAGCCCAGGCAACGTCCTTGGGGGGGAGCTGTTTTTT.

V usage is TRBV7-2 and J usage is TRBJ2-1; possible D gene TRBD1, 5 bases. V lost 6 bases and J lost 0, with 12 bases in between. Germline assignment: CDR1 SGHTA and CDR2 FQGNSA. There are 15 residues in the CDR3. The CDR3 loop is CASRQQVSSYNEQFF. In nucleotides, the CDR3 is TGTGCCAGCAGGCAACAGGTCAGCTCCTACAATGAGCAGTTCTTC.

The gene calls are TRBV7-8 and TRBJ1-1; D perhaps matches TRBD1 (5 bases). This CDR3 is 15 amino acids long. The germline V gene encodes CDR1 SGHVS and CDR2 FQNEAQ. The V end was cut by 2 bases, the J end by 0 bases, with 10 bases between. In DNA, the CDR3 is TGTGCCAGCAGCTTAAGGGGTGTCTTGAACACTGAAGCTTTCTTT. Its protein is CASSLRGVLNTEAFF.

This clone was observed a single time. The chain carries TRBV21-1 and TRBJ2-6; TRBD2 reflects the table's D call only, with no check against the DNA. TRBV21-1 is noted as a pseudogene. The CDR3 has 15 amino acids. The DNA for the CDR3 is TGTGCCAGCAGCCGGAGGGTGCCTGGGGCCAACGTCCTGACTTTC. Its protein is CASSRRVPGANVLTF.

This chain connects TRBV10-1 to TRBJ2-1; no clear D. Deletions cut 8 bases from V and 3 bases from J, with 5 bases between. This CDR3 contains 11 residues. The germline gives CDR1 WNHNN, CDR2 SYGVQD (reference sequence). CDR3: CASSGYNEQFF. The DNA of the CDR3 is TGCGCCAGCTCGGGCTACAATGAGCAGTTCTTC.